A single sample gave rise to the 30 T cell receptor beta chains below, sequenced in a study of blood T cell repertoires in COVID-19. Measured with immunoSEQ multiplex PCR; TCRdb has only the in-frame clones, and not every one. This sample carries under 300,000 clones, around 81% of them seen once, and the ten largest clones take roughly 2%. Sequencing input: peripheral blood. The receptors stem from a young man who had recovered from COVID-19.

The chain employs TRBV5-1 and TRBJ2-3; D is uncertain. There are 12 residues in the CDR3. V was clipped by 3 bases and J by 4 bases, with 6 bases between them. Germline assignment: CDR1 SGHRS and CDR2 YFSETQ. The CDR3 DNA follows: TGCGCCAGCAGCTCTAACCCAGATACGCAGTATTTT. Translation gives CASSSNPDTQYF.

The chain uses TRBV3-1 (or the pseudogene TRBV3-2) and TRBJ2-3, with 9 bases matching TRBD2. J gave up 4 bases and V 1 base, and 6 bases lay outside the gene matches. The CDR3 is 16 amino acids. Germline CDR1 is LGHDT and CDR2 is YNNKEL (reference sequence). CDR3 sequence: CASSQAGGGAPDTQYF. CDR3 DNA sequence: TGTGCCAGCAGCCAAGCCGGCGGGGGGGCCCCAGATACGCAGTATTTT.

J is TRBJ1-1 and V is TRBV6-6; D unresolved. V shed 6 bases and J shed 10 bases, with 12 bases lying between them. This CDR3 is built from 11 residues. Germline CDR1 is MNHNY and CDR2 is SVGAGI (reference sequence). Written as DNA, the CDR3 is TGTGCCAGCAGGAACCAGGCTCGAGCTTTCTTT. It translates to CASRNQARAFF.

This clone appeared a few times. This sequence joins TRBV5-1 and TRBJ2-2; TRBD2 agrees at 8 bases. The CDR3 is 17 amino acids. CDR1 SGHRS and CDR2 YFSETQ come from the germline V gene. V lost 4 bases to trimming and J lost 3 bases; unmatched junction nucleotides: 11. Here the CDR3 reads CASSPGGRGGHTGELFF. CDR3 DNA sequence: TGCGCCAGCAGCCCCGGCGGGCGCGGGGGGCACACCGGGGAGCTGTTTTTT.

The V and J genes are TRBV5-6 and TRBJ2-3, with D possibly TRBD1 on 6 matching bases. The CDR3 extends over 15 amino acids. Germline V CDR1 and CDR2: SGHDT, YYEEEE. The germline V and J ends were trimmed by 0 bases and 9 bases, with 17 bases remaining between them. CDR3: CASSLGQVLSRTQYF. For the CDR3, the DNA is TGTGCCAGCAGCTTGGGACAGGTTTTGTCCCGAACGCAGTATTTT.

The count of this clone is one. The chain joins TRBV5-1 to TRBJ2-3; 9 bases map to TRBD2. The CDR3 has 16 amino acids. CDR1 is SGHRS, CDR2 YFSETQ, per germline. V shed 0 bases, J shed 2 bases, and the junction held 4 bases outside the gene matches. The CDR3, as DNA: TGCGCCAGCAGCTTGGGCAGCGGGGGGTTCACAGATACGCAGTATTTT. It encodes CASSLGSGGFTDTQYF.

The rearrangement joins TRBV5-8 to TRBJ1-5; D remains unclear. CDR3 length equals 12 residues. Trimming took 5 bases from V and 1 from J, leaving 4 bases between them. CDR1 and CDR2 from the germline V gene are SGHTS and YDEGEE. The CDR3 sequence is CASRQSNQPQHF. The DNA of the CDR3 is TGTGCCAGCAGACAGAGCAATCAGCCCCAGCATTTT.

This clone showed up just once. The chain joins TRBV6-2 or TRBV6-3 to TRBJ2-1; D perhaps matches TRBD1 (6 bases). This CDR3 is built from 16 residues. Looked up from germline, CDR1 is MNHEY and CDR2 is SVGEGT. V gave up 3 bases and J gave up 3 bases, with 15 bases separating them. CDR3 coding DNA: TGTGCCAGCAGTTATAGAGAGGGGGTGTTCTACAATGAGCAGTTCTTC. Encoded protein: CASSYREGVFYNEQFF.

This clone came up once. This chain connects TRBV7-9 to TRBJ2-3; D remains ambiguous. The V and J ends lost 3 bases and 6 bases respectively, with 4 bases between them. This CDR3 region has 11 residues. The germline CDR1 and CDR2 sequences are SEHNR and FQNEAQ (reference sequence). CDR3 sequence: CASSFPDTQYF. In DNA form, the CDR3 reads TGTGCCAGCAGCTTCCCTGATACGCAGTATTTT. The complete variable domain, with remaining parts taken from reference TRBV7-9 and TRBJ2-3, reads DTGVSQNPRHKITKRGQNVTFRCDPISEHNRLYWYRQTLGQGPEFLTYFQNEAQLEKSRLLSDRFSAERPKGSFSTLEIQRTEQGDSAMYLCASSFPDTQYFGPGTRLTVL.

The J gene is TRBJ2-1, the V gene TRBV5-6; the match to TRBD1 covers 7 bases. CDR3 length equals 15 residues. Germline V CDR1 and CDR2: SGHDT, YYEEEE. The trim removed 2 bases at V and 6 bases at J, leaving 8 bases unmatched. The CDR3 DNA reads as TGTGCCAGCAGCTTCGACAGGGAGTATGTCAATGAGCAGTTCTTC. It is translated as CASSFDREYVNEQFF.

Concerning this clone: With only one base between it and a far larger clone, this is likely a read error. The CDR3 spells CASRASGIDRAFF. CDR3 DNA sequence: TGCGCCAGCAGAGCTTCAGGGATTGACCGCGCTTTCTTT. The rearrangement links TRBV10-1 to TRBJ1-1, with D maybe TRBD1 (5 bases). Per the germline V gene, CDR1 is WNHNN and CDR2 is SYGVQD (reference sequence). CDR3 length: 13 amino acids. Trimming left V 6 bases short and J 11 bases short, with 19 bases between.

Only a few counts were recorded for this clone. This chain uses TRBV7-7 with TRBJ2-7; 8 bases line up with TRBD1. V was clipped by 5 bases and J by 6 bases; unmatched bases: 6. Germline CDR1 is SSHAT and CDR2 is FNYEAQ (reference sequence). The CDR3 spans 13 residues. In nucleotides, the CDR3 is TGTGCCAGCAGCCTCGGACAGGGTGGCGAGCAGTACTTC. Protein: CASSLGQGGEQYF.

The chain is built from TRBV20-1 and TRBJ1-1, with D maybe TRBD1 (5 bases). The CDR3 is 11 amino acids. Germline lookup yields CDR1 DFQATT and CDR2 SNEGSKA (reference sequence). V was clipped by 7 bases and J by 4 bases, with 10 bases between them. DNA of the CDR3: TGCAGTGGCAGGGTGAGCACTGAAGCTTTCTTT. Its translation is CSGRVSTEAFF.

This chain uses TRBV18 with TRBJ2-2; 7 positions match TRBD1. The V segment lost 3 bases and the J segment 0 bases; nucleotides outside the gene matches: 7. The CDR3 loop spans 17 amino acids. CDR1 and CDR2 from the germline V gene are KGHSH and LQKENI. The CDR3 nucleotides are TGTGCCAGCTCACCGGACCCGGGACAGCCGAACACCGGGGAGCTGTTTTTT. Its protein product is CASSPDPGQPNTGELFF.

The gene calls are TRBV19 and TRBJ2-2; the match to TRBD1 covers 7 bases. The trim removed 9 bases at V and 5 bases at J, leaving 12 bases unmatched. The CDR3 length is 15 residues. Germline V lookup: CDR1 LNHDA, CDR2 SQIVND (reference sequence). This CDR3 is CASPTRTGFTGELFF. In DNA form, the CDR3 reads TGTGCCAGCCCTACTCGGACAGGTTTTACCGGGGAGCTGTTTTTT.

V is TRBV6-6 and J is TRBJ1-2; D might be TRBD1 (5 bases). Germline V CDR1 and CDR2: MNHNY, SVGAGI (reference sequence). CDR3 size: 13 residues. Trimming removed 5 bases at V and 4 bases at J, with 11 bases between. Here the CDR3 DNA reads TGTGCCAGCAGTGTACAGGATTCCTATGGCTACACCTTC. Amino acid sequence: CASSVQDSYGYTF.

For this clone: The same CDR3 arises from other DNA sequences in this sample as well. The CDR3 sequence is CASSVDGTGELFF. The CDR3 DNA follows: TGTGCCAGCAGCGTAGACGGGACCGGGGAGCTGTTTTTT. The chain recombines TRBV9 with TRBJ2-2; D is unresolved. Germline lookup yields CDR1 SGDLS and CDR2 YYNGEE. The V end lost 0 bases, the J end lost 5 bases, and 5 bases lay between the germline ends. The CDR3 has 13 residues.

The genes are TRBV5-4 and TRBJ1-2; tentative D call: TRBD1 (5 bases). This CDR3 contains 12 residues. The germline CDR1 and CDR2 sequences are SGHNT and YYREEE (reference sequence). V lost 4 bases and J 8 bases, leaving 12 bases between the germline ends. The CDR3 DNA reads TGTGCCAGCAGCAGCAGGGTAATCGGCTACACCTTC. Its translation is CASSSRVIGYTF.

V and J are TRBV6-5 and TRBJ1-2; D is ambiguous. The CDR3 consists of 12 residues. Trimming pared 5 bases from V and 6 bases from J, leaving 10 bases between. Per germline, CDR1 MNHEY and CDR2 SVGAGI. The CDR3 here is CASSLLGDGYTF. Written as DNA, the CDR3 is TGTGCCAGCAGTCTCCTCGGTGATGGCTACACCTTC.

This clone was counted once. J is TRBJ2-1 and V is TRBV12-3 or TRBV12-4, with unresolved D. With 3 bases removed from V and 5 bases from J, the gap between germline ends came to 8 bases. The CDR3 covers 13 residues. CDR3 residues: CASSLGRNNEQFF. The CDR3 DNA is TGTGCCAGCAGTTTGGGCCGGAACAATGAGCAGTTCTTC.

The V and J genes are TRBV5-4 and TRBJ1-1, with D possibly matching TRBD1 (6 bases). Germline V gene data show CDR1 as SGHNT and CDR2 as YYREEE (reference sequence). The CDR3 totals 13 residues. V was pared by 4 bases and J by 1 base, with 8 bases between. CDR3 in amino acids: CASSRQENTEAFF. The CDR3 bases are TGTGCCAGCAGCAGACAGGAGAACACTGAAGCTTTCTTT.

The chain is built from TRBV7-3 and TRBJ2-7; 9 positions agree with TRBD1. V trimming: 7 bases; J trimming: 1 base; junction bases outside the gene matches: 8. The CDR3 contains 15 residues. CDR1 is SGHTA and CDR2 is FQGTGA in the germline V gene. The CDR3: CASNKGQGLSYEQYV. Here the CDR3 DNA reads TGTGCCAGCAACAAGGGACAGGGCCTTTCCTACGAGCAGTACGTC.

This rearrangement joins TRBV18 to TRBJ2-7; D is perhaps TRBD2 (5 bases). There are 15 residues in the CDR3. V was cut by 4 bases and J by 4 bases, with 17 bases left in between. The germline CDR1 and CDR2 sequences are KGHSH and LQKENI. CDR3 residues: CASSLRSRVEYEQYF. The DNA for the CDR3 is TGTGCCAGCTCACTCCGGTCGCGGGTAGAATACGAGCAGTACTTC.

This clone was picked up a small number of times. V gene TRBV5-1 combines with J gene TRBJ2-7, with D tentatively TRBD1 (6 bases). This CDR3 has 15 residues. Germline V gene sequence: CDR1 SGHRS, CDR2 YFSETQ. With 0 bases removed from V and 4 bases from J, the gap between germline ends came to 14 bases. CDR3 amino acids: CASSLDGRGIYEQYF. The CDR3 region has the DNA TGCGCCAGCAGCTTGGATGGCAGGGGAATTTACGAGCAGTACTTC.

The sample holds a few counts of this clone. The chain combines TRBV5-5 with TRBJ2-7, with D possibly TRBD2 on 5 matching bases. The CDR3 has 15 residues. Germline V CDR1 and CDR2: SGHKS, YYEKEE (reference sequence). V gave up 0 bases and J gave up 0 bases, with 10 bases separating them. CDR3 residues: CASSLEGDTSYEQYF. The CDR3 nucleotides are TGTGCCAGCAGCTTGGAGGGAGATACCTCCTACGAGCAGTACTTC.

This clone was counted between two and nine times. The chain joins TRBV11-2 to TRBJ2-5; D is unclear. Germline V gene lookup returns CDR1 SGHAT and CDR2 FQNNGV. V was clipped by 6 bases and J by 7 bases, with 18 bases between them. The CDR3 spans 14 residues. The chain's CDR3 is CASRPPERPWTQYF. In DNA form, the CDR3 reads TGTGCCAGCAGGCCCCCCGAGCGCCCCTGGACCCAGTACTTC.

This chain joins TRBV24-1 and TRBJ2-1, with TRBD1 matching 12 bases. Germline CDR1 and CDR2: KGHDR and SFDVKD. The CDR3 extends over 14 amino acids. The V and J ends lost 5 bases and 8 bases, in that order; junction bases with no gene match: 3. CDR3 protein: CATSVGQGAHEQFF. CDR3 DNA: TGTGCCACCAGTGTGGGACAGGGGGCTCATGAGCAGTTCTTC.

The chain recombines TRBV28 with TRBJ1-4; a possible D gene is TRBD1 (5 bases). The CDR3 is 14 amino acids. Germline loops: CDR1 MDHEN, CDR2 SYDVKM. The V end lost 5 bases, the J end lost 8 bases, and 15 bases lay between the germline ends. CDR3 amino acids: CASSEDSRREKLFF. Here the CDR3 DNA reads TGTGCCAGCAGTGAAGACAGTCGTAGGGAAAAACTGTTTTTT.

This clone was observed a handful of times. The chain couples TRBV28 to TRBJ1-2; 8 nucleotides agree with TRBD1. This CDR3 contains 15 residues. V lost 6 bases to trimming and J lost 4 bases; unmatched junction nucleotides: 10. Germline V gene data show CDR1 as MDHEN and CDR2 as SYDVKM. This CDR3 is CASSPTGTGGYGYTF. The CDR3, as DNA: TGTGCCAGCAGCCCCACCGGGACAGGAGGCTATGGCTACACCTTC.

This rearrangement joins TRBV11-2 to TRBJ1-4; tentative D call: TRBD1 (5 bases). Germline V lookup: CDR1 SGHAT, CDR2 FQNNGV. V was pared by 6 bases and J by 6 bases, with 17 bases between. The CDR3 covers 15 residues. The DNA for the CDR3 is TGTGCCAGCAGTTATAACCCAGGGAGGGATGAAAAACTGTTTTTT. Translation: CASSYNPGRDEKLFF. Variable domain in full (rest from reference TRBV11-2 and TRBJ1-4): EAGVAQSPRYKIIEKRQSVAFWCNPISGHATLYWYQQILGQGPKLLIQFQNNGVVDDSQLPKDRFSAERLKGVDSTLKIQPAKLEDSAVYLCASSYNPGRDEKLFFGSGTQLSVL.